This T cell receptor beta chain originates from a study of blood T cells in healthy people across ages. Study-wide context: Template switching retrieved approximately one barcoded beta molecule for each two T cells.

This clonotype was counted between two and nine times. Its antigen is unidentified. Deletions cut 9 bases from V and 4 bases from J, with 17 bases between. The CDR3 loop spans 14 amino acids. The germline CDR1 and CDR2 sequences are SNHLY and FYNNEI. A second PCR of roughly 7 to 11 cycles used a sample-barcoded 5' primer and a J-beta primer mix. Each CDR3 protein is one row after TCRdb ran MiXCR on the 5' RACE reads. The data contain around 800,000 distinct CDR3 sequences, around 62% of them singletons. Study results and caveats: Long-lived donors carried more naive CD4+ cells and greater diversity than aged donors. Strong correlation existed between TCR beta diversity and naive T cell percentage.

The chain joins TRBV2 to TRBJ2-3; possible D gene TRBD2, 5 bases. The sample taken for sequencing was blood. This receptor was identified in a man aged 25-45 years in good health. This CDR3 reads CARTVRIGADTQYF. The CDR3 coding sequence is TGTGCCAGAACGGTACGGATCGGGGCAGATACGCAGTATTTT.